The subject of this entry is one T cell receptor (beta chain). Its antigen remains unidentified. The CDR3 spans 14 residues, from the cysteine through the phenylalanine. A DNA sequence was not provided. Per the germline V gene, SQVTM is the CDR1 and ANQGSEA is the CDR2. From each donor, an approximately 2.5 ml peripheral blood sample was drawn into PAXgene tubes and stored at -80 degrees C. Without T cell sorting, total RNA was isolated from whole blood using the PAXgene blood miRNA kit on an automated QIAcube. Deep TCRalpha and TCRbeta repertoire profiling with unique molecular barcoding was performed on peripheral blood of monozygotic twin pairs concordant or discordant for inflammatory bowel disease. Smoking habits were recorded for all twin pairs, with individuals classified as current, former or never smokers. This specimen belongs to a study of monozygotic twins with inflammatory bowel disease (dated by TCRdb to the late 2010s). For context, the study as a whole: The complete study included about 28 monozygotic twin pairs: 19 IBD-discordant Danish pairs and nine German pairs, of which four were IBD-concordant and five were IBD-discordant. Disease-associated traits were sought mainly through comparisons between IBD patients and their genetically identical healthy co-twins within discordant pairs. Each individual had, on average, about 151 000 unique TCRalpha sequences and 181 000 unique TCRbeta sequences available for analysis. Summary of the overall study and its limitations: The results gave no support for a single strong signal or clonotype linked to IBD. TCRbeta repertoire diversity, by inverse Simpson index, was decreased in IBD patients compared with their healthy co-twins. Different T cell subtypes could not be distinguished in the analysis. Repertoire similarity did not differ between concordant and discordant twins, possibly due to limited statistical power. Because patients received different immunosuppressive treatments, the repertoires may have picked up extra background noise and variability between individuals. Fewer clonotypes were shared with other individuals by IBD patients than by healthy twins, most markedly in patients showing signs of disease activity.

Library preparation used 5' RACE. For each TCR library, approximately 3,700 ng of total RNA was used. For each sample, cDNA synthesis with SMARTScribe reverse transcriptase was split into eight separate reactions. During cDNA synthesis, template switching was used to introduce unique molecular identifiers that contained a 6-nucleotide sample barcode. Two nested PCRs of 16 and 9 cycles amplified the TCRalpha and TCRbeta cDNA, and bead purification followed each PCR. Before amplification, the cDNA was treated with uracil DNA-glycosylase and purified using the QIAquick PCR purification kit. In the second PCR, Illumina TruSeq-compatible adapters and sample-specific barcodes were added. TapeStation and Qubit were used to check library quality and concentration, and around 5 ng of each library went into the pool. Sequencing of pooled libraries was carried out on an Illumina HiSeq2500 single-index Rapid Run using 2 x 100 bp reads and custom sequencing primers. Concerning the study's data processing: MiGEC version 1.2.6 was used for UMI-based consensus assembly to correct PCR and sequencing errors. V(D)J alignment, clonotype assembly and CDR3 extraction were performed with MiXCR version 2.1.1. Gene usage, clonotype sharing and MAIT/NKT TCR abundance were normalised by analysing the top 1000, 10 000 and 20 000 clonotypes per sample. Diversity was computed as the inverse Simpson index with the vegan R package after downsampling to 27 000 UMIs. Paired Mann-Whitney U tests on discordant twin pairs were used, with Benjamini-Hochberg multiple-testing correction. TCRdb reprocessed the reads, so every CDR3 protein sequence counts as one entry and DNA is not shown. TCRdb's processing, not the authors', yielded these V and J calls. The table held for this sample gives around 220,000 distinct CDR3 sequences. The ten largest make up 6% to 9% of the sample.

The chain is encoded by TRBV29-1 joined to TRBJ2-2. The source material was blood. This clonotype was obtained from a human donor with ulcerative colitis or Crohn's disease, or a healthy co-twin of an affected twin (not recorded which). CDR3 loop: CSVGALSLGGELFF.